One and the same sample provided the 27 T cell receptor beta chains below, sequenced in a study of blood T cell repertoires in COVID-19. Sequencing used immunoSEQ multiplex PCR; TCRdb keeps in-frame clones, though not all of them. The sample contains about 170,000 clones, around 82% of which appear only once. The specimen was PBMCs or T cells enriched from blood (not recorded which). Receptors originate from a woman aged 45-65 years in a cohort exposed to, infected with or recovered from COVID-19 (not recorded which).

The chain has TRBV10-1 and TRBJ2-3; 7 bases are shared with TRBD1. CDR3 length: 13 amino acids. Germline CDR1 WNHNN, CDR2 SYGVQD (reference sequence). V lost 6 bases and J lost 6; bases outside the gene matches: 6. In nucleotides, the CDR3 is TGCGCCAGCAGGGAGACAGGGCGCGATACGCAGTATTTT. Translation: CASRETGRDTQYF.

The table lists this clone with a count of one. The rearrangement joins TRBV12-3 or TRBV12-4 to TRBJ2-7, with unresolved D. V dropped 3 bases and J dropped 1 base, with 7 bases sitting between them. The CDR3 has 13 amino acids. CDR3 in amino acids: CASSFEPSYEQYF. Here the CDR3 DNA reads TGTGCCAGCAGTTTTGAGCCTTCCTACGAGCAGTACTTC.

The rearrangement links TRBV2 to TRBJ2-3; 11 nucleotides align to TRBD2. The CDR3 consists of 15 residues. The germline CDR1 and CDR2 sequences are SNHLY and FYNNEI. Trimming took 5 bases from V and 4 from J; bases not matched to a gene: 5. The CDR3 region has the DNA TGTGCCAGCAGTCAACTAGCGGGAGATCCAGATACGCAGTATTTT. It is translated as CASSQLAGDPDTQYF.

The chain employs TRBV2 and TRBJ1-4, with a possible D match to TRBD1 (6 bases). The germline V gene has CDR1 SNHLY and CDR2 FYNNEI. This CDR3 region has 15 residues. V lost 6 bases to trimming and J lost 4 bases, with 15 bases between them. For the CDR3, the DNA is TGTGCCAGCAGCGGAACAGGGCTCATTAATGAAAAACTGTTTTTT. Amino acid sequence: CASSGTGLINEKLFF.

The V gene is TRBV3-1 (or the pseudogene TRBV3-2), the J gene TRBJ2-5; TRBD1 aligns across 7 bases. This CDR3 is 14 amino acids long. The J segment lost 4 bases and the V segment lost 5 bases, leaving 7 bases of the junction unmatched. Germline CDR1 LGHDT, CDR2 YNNKEL (reference sequence). The CDR3 region has the DNA TGTGCCAGCAGCACACAGGGGCCCCTAGAGACCCAGTACTTC. Translating gives CASSTQGPLETQYF.

The chain is built from TRBV24-1 and TRBJ2-3; 8 bases fit TRBD1. The germline CDR1 and CDR2 sequences are KGHDR and SFDVKD. This CDR3 comprises 17 residues. V was clipped by 3 bases and J by 0 bases; unmatched bases: 7. CDR3 in amino acids: CATSDLDRGHSTDTQYF. CDR3 nucleotide sequence: TGTGCCACCAGTGATCTCGACAGGGGACATAGCACAGATACGCAGTATTTT.

The CDR3 protein is CATSRGGTSGRSTDTQYF. Written as DNA, the CDR3 is TGTGCCACCAGCAGAGGGGGGACTAGCGGGAGGAGCACAGATACGCAGTATTTT. This sequence joins TRBV15 and TRBJ2-3; the match to TRBD2 covers 15 bases. The CDR3 runs to 18 residues. Losses at the gene ends were 1 base for V and 0 bases for J; bases not matched to a gene: 2. Looked up from germline, CDR1 is LNHNV and CDR2 is YYDKDF (reference sequence).

The V gene is TRBV2, the J gene TRBJ2-1; no clear D. V shed 6 bases and J shed 0 bases, with 9 bases lying between them. The germline V gene has CDR1 SNHLY and CDR2 FYNNEI. This CDR3 has 14 residues. The CDR3 DNA follows: TGTGCCAGCAGCGTGGAGAGCTCCTACAATGAGCAGTTCTTC. It specifies CASSVESSYNEQFF.

The chain recombines TRBV5-1 with TRBJ2-2; 8 bases match TRBD2. The junction had 9 bases not matched to a gene; V was cut back by 4 bases and J by 1 base. The V gene's germline CDR1 is SGHRS and CDR2 YFSETQ. The CDR3 sequence is 17 residues long. The CDR3 bases are TGCGCCAGCAGCCCCCTGGGCGGGGGGTGGAACACCGGGGAGCTGTTTTTT. The encoded protein is CASSPLGGGWNTGELFF.

With regard to this clone: The same CDR3 can be traced to other DNA sequences in this sample. The chain links TRBV14 to TRBJ2-2; D is unclear. The CDR3 consists of 13 residues. Per germline, CDR1 SGHDN and CDR2 FVKESK. Trimming removed 4 bases at V and 4 bases at J, with 7 bases between. CDR3 region: CASSPTGTGELFF. The CDR3 region has the DNA TGTGCCAGCAGCCCGACGGGCACCGGGGAGCTGTTTTTT.

This clone occurred once. The J gene is TRBJ2-3, the V gene TRBV5-1; 8 positions match TRBD2. Germline CDR1 and CDR2: SGHRS and YFSETQ. This CDR3 contains 21 residues. After removal of 4 bases from V and 5 bases from J, the junction contained 27 bases not matched to a gene. This CDR3 is CASSHPAFRSGRTPSIDTQYF. The CDR3 DNA sequence: TGCGCCAGCAGCCATCCCGCCTTTCGGAGCGGGAGAACCCCGAGTATAGATACGCAGTATTTT. Full variable domain (missing parts from reference TRBV5-1 and TRBJ2-3): KAGVTQTPRYLIKTRGQQVTLSCSPISGHRSVSWYQQTPGQGLQFLFEYFSETQRNKGNFPGRFSGRQFSNSRSEMNVSTLELGDSALYLCASSHPAFRSGRTPSIDTQYFGPGTRLTVL.

The chain is built from TRBV6-2 or TRBV6-3 and TRBJ2-1; the match to TRBD2 covers 8 bases. CDR1 is MNHEY, CDR2 SVGEGT, per germline. The junction had 16 bases not matched to a gene; V was cut back by 4 bases and J by 8 bases. This CDR3 has 17 amino acids. CDR3 bases: TGTGCCAGCAGTTCTCCACATAGCGGGACTGGCGATGATGAGCAGTTCTTC. It yields the protein CASSSPHSGTGDDEQFF.

CDR3: CAWSDIGTGTYNSPLHF. The CDR3 DNA reads as TGTGCCTGGAGTGATATCGGGACAGGGACCTATAATTCACCCCTCCACTTT. The chain carries TRBV30 and TRBJ1-6; 9 nucleotides agree with TRBD1. There are 17 residues in the CDR3. V was pared by 1 base and J by 2 bases, with 6 bases of the junction left unmatched. CDR1 is GTSNPN and CDR2 is SVGIG in the germline V gene (reference sequence).

This chain uses TRBV12-3 or TRBV12-4 with TRBJ1-5, with D possibly matching TRBD1 (5 bases). The V end lost 6 bases, the J end lost 8 bases, and 14 bases lay between the germline ends. This CDR3 comprises 13 residues. CDR3 bases: TGTGCCAGCAGCTCTAACAGGTTGGAGCCCCAGCATTTT. Its protein product is CASSSNRLEPQHF.

V is TRBV9 and J is TRBJ1-2; 8 nucleotides agree with TRBD1. With 1 base clipped from V and 4 bases from J, the junction kept 6 bases outside the gene matches. Germline CDR1 reads SGDLS; CDR2 reads YYNGEE. The CDR3 contains 15 residues. The CDR3 DNA is TGTGCCAGCAGCGTAACAGGGGGAGGCGGCTATGGCTACACCTTC. Its translation is CASSVTGGGGYGYTF.

The gene calls are TRBV2 and TRBJ2-5; the D gene is possibly TRBD2 (5 bases). Trimming removed 6 bases from V and 2 bases from J, with 16 bases in between. The CDR3 extends over 15 amino acids. The germline CDR1 and CDR2 sequences are SNHLY and FYNNEI. CDR3 sequence reads: CASRLSRGGQETQYF. Here the CDR3 DNA reads TGTGCCAGCAGACTAAGCCGGGGTGGGCAAGAGACCCAGTACTTC.

This clone was counted a single time. This chain uses TRBV3-1 (or the pseudogene TRBV3-2) with TRBJ2-5, with 9 bases matching TRBD1. CDR1 is LGHDT and CDR2 is YNNKEL in the germline V gene (reference sequence). CDR3 length: 15 amino acids. V dropped 2 bases and J dropped 1; count of bases not matched to a gene: 2. The CDR3 protein is CASSQPQGAQETQYF. The CDR3 DNA reads TGTGCCAGCAGCCAACCACAGGGGGCCCAAGAGACCCAGTACTTC.

CDR3 protein: CASSPSPRANIQYF. The CDR3 DNA follows: TGTGCCAGTAGTCCCTCCCCCAGAGCGAACATTCAGTACTTC. The rearrangement links TRBV19 to TRBJ2-4, with D hard to call. V was cut by 5 bases and J by 7 bases, with 15 bases left in between. This CDR3 region has 14 residues. Per germline, CDR1 LNHDA and CDR2 SQIVND (reference sequence).

This rearrangement joins TRBV7-2 to TRBJ2-1, with a tentative D call TRBD2 (6 bases). V was shortened by 1 base and J by 5 bases, with 15 bases between the two germline ends. The CDR3 length is 16 residues. Looked up from germline, CDR1 is SGHTA and CDR2 is FQGNSA. The CDR3 DNA reads TGTGCCAGCAGCTTAGGGGACGGGAGATCCCACAATGAGCAGTTCTTC. Amino acids: CASSLGDGRSHNEQFF.

This clone was recorded only once. V and J are TRBV28 and TRBJ1-2; TRBD1 matches 10 bases. CDR3 length: 15 residues. The ends lost 9 bases at V and 2 bases at J; junction bases unmatched: 9. CDR1 and CDR2 (germline): MDHEN, SYDVKM. The chain's CDR3 is CASQSPGQGNYGYTF. CDR3 coding DNA: TGTGCCAGTCAGTCACCGGGACAGGGGAACTATGGCTACACCTTC.

The rearrangement uses TRBV3-1 (or the pseudogene TRBV3-2) and TRBJ2-1; 8 nucleotides match TRBD2. The CDR3 has 15 residues. J gave up 4 bases and V 3 bases, and 5 bases lay outside the gene matches. Germline V lookup: CDR1 LGHDT, CDR2 YNNKEL (reference sequence). The CDR3 is CASSQDGTRYNEQFF. The CDR3, as DNA: TGTGCCAGCAGCCAGGACGGGACTAGGTACAATGAGCAGTTCTTC.

The chain joins TRBV7-3 to TRBJ2-3, with TRBD2 matching 7 bases. Germline CDR1 reads SGHTA; CDR2 reads FQGTGA. The trim removed 5 bases at V and 4 bases at J, leaving 6 bases unmatched. This CDR3 has 14 amino acids. CDR3 bases: TGTGCCAGCAGCCGAACGGGGGGAGCAGATACGCAGTATTTT. Translated: CASSRTGGADTQYF.

This clone was counted only a few times. The V and J genes are TRBV7-3 and TRBJ2-7; D possibly corresponds to TRBD2 (5 bases). Deletions cut 5 bases from V and 7 bases from J, with 18 bases between. Germline assignment: CDR1 SGHTA and CDR2 FQGTGA. The CDR3 runs to 14 residues. The CDR3: CASSPGYVSGEQYF. The CDR3 region has the DNA TGTGCCAGCAGCCCGGGCTACGTATCGGGGGAGCAGTACTTC.

The chain recombines TRBV4-3 with TRBJ1-6; 11 positions agree with TRBD1. The ends lost 4 bases at V and 10 bases at J; junction bases unmatched: 9. Germline V gives CDR1 LGHNA, CDR2 YSLEER. CDR3 length: 16 amino acids. The CDR3 loop reads CASSLNVGQGGSPLHF. CDR3 DNA sequence: TGCGCCAGCAGCCTTAACGTGGGACAGGGGGGATCACCCCTCCACTTT.

V usage is TRBV7-9 and J usage is TRBJ1-2; 8 nucleotides align to TRBD1. CDR1 and CDR2 from the germline V gene are SEHNR and FQNEAQ (reference sequence). CDR3 length equals 13 residues. With 4 bases clipped from V and 8 bases from J, the junction kept 6 bases outside the gene matches. CDR3: CASSYDRGGGYTF. The CDR3 DNA sequence: TGTGCCAGCAGCTACGACAGGGGCGGAGGCTACACCTTC.

This clone was picked up one time. V usage is TRBV5-1 and J usage is TRBJ2-3, with 8 positions matching TRBD1. V lost 4 bases to trimming and J lost 4 bases; unmatched junction nucleotides: 11. The CDR3 loop spans 16 amino acids. In germline, CDR1 is SGHRS, CDR2 YFSETQ. This CDR3 is CASSLQGAVEADTQYF. The CDR3 nucleotides read TGCGCCAGCAGCCTCCAGGGGGCGGTTGAAGCAGATACGCAGTATTTT.

This chain joins TRBV5-1 and TRBJ2-1, with 8 positions matching TRBD1. CDR1 and CDR2 from the germline V gene are SGHRS and YFSETQ. The CDR3 contains 13 residues. V lost 2 bases, J lost 6 bases, and 1 base stayed unmatched. For the CDR3, the DNA is TGCGCCAGCAGCTTAGGGACAGGCAATGAGCAGTTCTTC. This translates into CASSLGTGNEQFF. The full variable domain, completed using reference TRBV5-1 and TRBJ2-1, is KAGVTQTPRYLIKTRGQQVTLSCSPISGHRSVSWYQQTPGQGLQFLFEYFSETQRNKGNFPGRFSGRQFSNSRSEMNVSTLELGDSALYLCASSLGTGNEQFFGPGTRLTVL.